The present entry profiles one TCR beta chain with its context. Libraries used about 20,000 to 1,100,000 sorted naive CD8 T cells and 10%, 30% or 50% RNA input. CDR1 and CDR2 (germline): SGDLS, YYNGEE. CDR3 length equals 15 residues. With 3 bases clipped from V and 4 bases from J, the junction kept 8 bases outside the gene matches. The data stem from a study of molecular identifiers for immune sequencing clone quantification. MiXCR, run by TCRdb on the PCR reads, gives a single entry per CDR3 protein. The sample lists about half a million distinct CDR3 sequences; about 25% were seen once. Sequenced material: naive CD8+ T cells from blood, with Jurkat cell RNA spiked in. This sample's subset: FACS-sorted CD8+CD4-CCR7+CD45RA+ naive T cells. The TCR sequence derives from a human donor in good health. Some libraries in this study had Jurkat cell RNA spiked in. V is TRBV9 and J is TRBJ2-3; TRBD1 aligns across 7 bases. CDR3 in DNA: TGTGCCAGCAGCGCCGACAGGGCGGTACCAGATACGCAGTATTTT. As protein: CASSADRAVPDTQYF.